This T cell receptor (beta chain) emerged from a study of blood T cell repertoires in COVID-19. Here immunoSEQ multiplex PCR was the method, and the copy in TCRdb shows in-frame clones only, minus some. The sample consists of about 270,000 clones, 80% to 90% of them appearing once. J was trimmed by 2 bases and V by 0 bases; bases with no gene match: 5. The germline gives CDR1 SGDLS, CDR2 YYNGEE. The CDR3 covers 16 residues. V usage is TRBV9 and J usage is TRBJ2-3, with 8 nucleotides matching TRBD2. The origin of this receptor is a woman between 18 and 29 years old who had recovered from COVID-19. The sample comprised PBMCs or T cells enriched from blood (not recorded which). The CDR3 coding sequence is TGTGCCAGCAGCGTAGGGGCTAGCGGGTTCACAGATACGCAGTATTTT. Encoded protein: CASSVGASGFTDTQYF.